This T cell receptor beta chain appears in the sequencing data of a study of cytomegalovirus exposure and HLA in healthy donors. Findings and limits, study-wide: The productive fraction for most TCR beta V segments was about 87% or about 30% in an earlier analysis. For TCR beta chains, V- and J-gene trimming was later linked to a missense DCLRE1C variant.

The PCR used 60 Vbeta and 13 Jbeta primers. Sequenced by immunoSEQ multiplex PCR; TCRdb stores in-frame clones only, minus some. This sample yields 150,000 to 200,000 clones, of which approximately 78% are seen a single time; around 1.7% belongs to the top ten. This CDR3 comprises 14 residues. Germline values: CDR1 SGHAT, CDR2 FQNNGV. The trim removed 8 bases at V and 4 bases at J, leaving 8 bases unmatched. This clone occurred once. The antigen is undetermined. The sequence was obtained from a woman between 18 and 30 years old in good health and CMV-seronegative. Material for sequencing was PBMCs. The chain carries TRBV11-2 and TRBJ2-1; TRBD1 aligns across 7 bases. In DNA form, the CDR3 reads TGTGCCAGCCTCCCGACAGGGTCTTACAATGAGCAGTTCTTC. The encoded protein is CASLPTGSYNEQFF.